A selection of T cell receptor beta chains follows, all from one sample in a study of blood T cell repertoires in COVID-19. Assay used: immunoSEQ multiplex PCR; TCRdb lists only in-frame clones, some missing. The data hold about 64,000 clones, with around 83% observed a single time. The sample was peripheral blood. Receptors were obtained from a woman in her fifties or sixties with acute or convalescent COVID-19. Both conserved end residues are part of each CDR3. A D gene is named only where the DNA matches it firmly. The size of a clone is reported for some rows only, either as once, few or many, or as a class for expanded clones.

size | J | D | V | CDR3 | DNA
NA | TRBJ2-2 | NA | TRBV6-5 | CASSNRGLGGELFF | TGTGCCAGCAGCAACAGGGGACTAGGCGGGGAGCTGTTTTTT
once | TRBJ2-2 | TRBD1 | TRBV19 | CASSGTGSFGELFF | TGTGCCAGTAGTGGGACAGGGTCGTTCGGGGAGCTGTTTTTT
NA | TRBJ2-2 | TRBD1 | TRBV5-1 | CASSIDRGDTGELFF | TGCGCCAGCAGCATCGACAGGGGCGACACCGGGGAGCTGTTTTTT
NA | TRBJ2-2 | NA | TRBV19 | CASMAMQGHITNTGELFF | TGTGCCAGTATGGCAATGCAGGGACACATCACGAACACCGGGGAGCTGTTTTTT
few | TRBJ2-1 | TRBD1 | TRBV7-3 | CASSPGQGPNEQFF | TGTGCCAGCAGCCCGGGACAGGGCCCCAATGAGCAGTTCTTC
NA | TRBJ1-2 | TRBD1 | TRBV19 | CASSIGTAFVYTF | TGTGCCAGTAGTATCGGGACAGCCTTCGTCTACACCTTC
NA | TRBJ1-6 | NA | TRBV2 | CASRLDSYNSPLHF | TGTGCCAGCAGGCTGGACAGCTATAATTCACCCCTCCACTTT
few | TRBJ2-2 | NA | TRBV6-5 | CASTQDPGGTGELFF | TGTGCCAGCACCCAGGACCCAGGAGGGACCGGGGAGCTGTTTTTT
NA | TRBJ1-2 | TRBD1 | TRBV6-4 | CASSVPTGTGGYTF | TGTGCCAGCAGTGTCCCGACAGGGACTGGGGGCTACACCTTC
NA | TRBJ2-3 | NA | TRBV27 | CASGRPLAGAVDTQYF | TGTGCCAGCGGTCGCCCGCTGGCGGGGGCTGTGGATACGCAGTATTTT
NA | TRBJ1-2 | NA | TRBV19 | CASSIRFTDGYTF | TGTGCCAGTAGTATCCGGTTTACGGATGGCTACACCTTC
NA | TRBJ2-3 | NA | TRBV5-1 | CASSPRVSTDTQYF | TGCGCCAGCAGCCCACGGGTGAGCACAGATACGCAGTATTTT
once | TRBJ1-1 | TRBD1 | TRBV10-3 | CASRKTGENTEAFF | TGTGCCTCCCGGAAGACAGGGGAGAACACTGAAGCTTTCTTT
NA | TRBJ1-3 | NA | TRBV9 | CASSGLTGTGNTIYF | TGTGCCAGCAGCGGCCTGACAGGAACTGGAAACACCATATATTTT
NA | TRBJ1-1 | NA | TRBV12-1 | CAPMGGAFF | TGTGCCCCCATGGGGGGAGCTTTCTTT
NA | TRBJ2-1 | TRBD2 | TRBV4-1 | CASRGGNEQFF | TGCGCCAGCCGCGGGGGCAATGAGCAGTTCTTC
once | TRBJ1-4 | NA | TRBV5-1 | CASRLGGLATNEKLFF | TGCGCCAGCAGGCTTGGGGGACTTGCAACTAATGAAAAACTGTTTTTT
once | TRBJ1-6 | NA | TRBV27 | CASSKTQYNSPLHF | TGTGCCAGCAGCAAGACACAGTATAATTCACCCCTCCACTTT
NA | TRBJ2-5 | NA | TRBV6-1 | CASSTGGLETQYF | TGTGCCAGCAGCACCGGGGGTCTGGAGACCCAGTACTTC
NA | TRBJ2-1 | NA | TRBV7-9 | CASSLSGLPEQFF | TGTGCCAGCAGCTTATCGGGACTCCCAGAGCAGTTCTTC
once | TRBJ2-3 | NA | TRBV12-3/TRBV12-4 | CASSLSRGDTQYF | TGTGCCAGCAGCCTTAGCAGGGGAGATACGCAGTATTTT
NA | TRBJ1-2 | NA | TRBV27 | CASSPSDRDTF | TGTGCCAGCAGTCCCTCAGACAGAGACACCTTC
NA | TRBJ1-1 | NA | TRBV5-1 | CASSSQGSGTEAFF | TGCGCCAGCAGCTCACAGGGTTCCGGCACTGAAGCTTTCTTT
NA | TRBJ1-1 | NA | TRBV5-1 | CASGTGYPDTEAFF | TGCGCCAGCGGAACAGGGTATCCTGACACTGAAGCTTTCTTT
few | TRBJ2-5 | TRBD1 | TRBV9 | CASSVDAGGQETQYF | TGTGCCAGCAGCGTAGATGCAGGGGGTCAAGAGACCCAGTACTTC
NA | TRBJ2-1 | TRBD2 | TRBV3-1/TRBV3-2 | CASSHKRGDANEQFF | TGTGCCAGCAGCCACAAGCGGGGGGATGCCAATGAGCAGTTCTTC
NA | TRBJ1-1 | NA | TRBV3-1/TRBV3-2 | CASSHLRENTEAFF | TGTGCCAGCAGCCATCTGAGGGAAAACACTGAAGCTTTCTTT
NA | TRBJ2-3 | TRBD2 | TRBV5-1 | CASSPESGGGTDTQYF | TGCGCCAGCAGCCCCGAGTCCGGGGGGGGCACAGATACGCAGTATTTT
NA | TRBJ1-6 | NA | TRBV9 | CASSVGGRDSPLHF | TGTGCCAGCAGCGTAGGGGGGAGGGATTCACCCCTCCACTTT
NA | TRBJ2-5 | NA | TRBV20-1 | CSPTREETQYF | TGCAGCCCCACTAGGGAAGAGACCCAGTACTTC
NA | TRBJ1-2 | TRBD1 | TRBV6-2/TRBV6-3 | CASSYNPQQGDYYGYTF | TGTGCCAGCAGTTACAACCCTCAACAGGGGGATTACTATGGCTACACCTTC
few | TRBJ1-1 | TRBD1 | TRBV10-3 | CAIGRQGDGTEAFF | TGTGCCATCGGTCGCCAGGGGGACGGAACTGAAGCTTTCTTT
NA | TRBJ1-1 | TRBD1 | TRBV6-5 | CASGTGTNTEAFF | TGTGCCAGCGGGACAGGGACGAACACTGAAGCTTTCTTT
NA | TRBJ2-5 | TRBD1 | TRBV6-5 | CASSYLSGGQTQYF | TGTGCCAGCAGTTACTTGTCAGGGGGACAGACCCAGTACTTC
NA | TRBJ1-2 | TRBD1 | TRBV7-2 | CASSPRTGSSDGYTF | TGTGCCAGCAGCCCGAGGACAGGGTCGTCGGATGGCTACACCTTC
NA | TRBJ2-7 | TRBD1 | TRBV11-2 | CASSLSGTGGYEQYF | TGTGCCAGCAGCTTATCCGGGACAGGGGGCTACGAGCAGTACTTC
NA | TRBJ2-1 | TRBD2 | TRBV3-1/TRBV3-2 | CASSPLRAGGANEQFF | TGTGCCAGCAGCCCCCTGAGAGCGGGGGGTGCCAATGAGCAGTTCTTC
NA | TRBJ1-6 | TRBD1 | TRBV27 | CASSYTGTGVYNSYNSPLHF | TGTGCCAGCAGTTACACCGGGACAGGAGTTTATAACTCCTATAATTCACCCCTCCACTTT